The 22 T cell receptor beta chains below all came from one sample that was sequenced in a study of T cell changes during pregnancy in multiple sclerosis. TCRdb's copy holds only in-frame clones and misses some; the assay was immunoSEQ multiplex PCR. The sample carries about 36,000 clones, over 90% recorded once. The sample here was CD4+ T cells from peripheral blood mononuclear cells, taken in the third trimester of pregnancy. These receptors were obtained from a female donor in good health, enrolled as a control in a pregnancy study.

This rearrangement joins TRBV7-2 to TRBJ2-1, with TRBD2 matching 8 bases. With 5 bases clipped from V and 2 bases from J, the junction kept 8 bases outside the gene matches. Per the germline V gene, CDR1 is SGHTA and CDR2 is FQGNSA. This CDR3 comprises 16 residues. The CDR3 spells CASSAPGLGTYNEQFF. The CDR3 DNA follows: TGTGCCAGCAGCGCCCCGGGACTAGGTACCTACAATGAGCAGTTCTTC.

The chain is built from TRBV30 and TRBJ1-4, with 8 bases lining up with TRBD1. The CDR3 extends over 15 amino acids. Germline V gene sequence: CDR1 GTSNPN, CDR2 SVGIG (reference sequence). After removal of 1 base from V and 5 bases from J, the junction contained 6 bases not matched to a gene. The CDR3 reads CAWSGRDRPNEKLFF. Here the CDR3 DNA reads TGTGCCTGGAGTGGGCGGGACAGGCCGAATGAAAAACTGTTTTTT.

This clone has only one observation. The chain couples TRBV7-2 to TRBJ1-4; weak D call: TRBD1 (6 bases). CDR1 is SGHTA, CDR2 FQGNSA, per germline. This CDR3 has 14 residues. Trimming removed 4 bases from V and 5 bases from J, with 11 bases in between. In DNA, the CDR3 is TGTGCCAGCAGCTCGCCTGGACAGAATGAAAAACTGTTTTTT. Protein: CASSSPGQNEKLFF.

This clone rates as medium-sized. The CDR3 DNA follows: TGTGCCATCAGTGATCGGCAGGCTAACCATGAAGCTTTCTTT. Protein: CAISDRQANHEAFF. This chain uses TRBV10-3 with TRBJ1-1, with D uncertain. Germline-derived CDR1 and CDR2 are ENHRY and SYGVKD. Trimming removed 3 bases from V and 7 bases from J, with 15 bases in between. The CDR3 loop spans 14 amino acids.

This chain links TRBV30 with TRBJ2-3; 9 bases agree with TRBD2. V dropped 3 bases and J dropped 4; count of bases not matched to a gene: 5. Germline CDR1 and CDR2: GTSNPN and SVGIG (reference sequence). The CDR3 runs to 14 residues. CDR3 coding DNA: TGTGCCTGGAGAGTAGCGGGGGACCCAGATACGCAGTATTTT. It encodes CAWRVAGDPDTQYF.

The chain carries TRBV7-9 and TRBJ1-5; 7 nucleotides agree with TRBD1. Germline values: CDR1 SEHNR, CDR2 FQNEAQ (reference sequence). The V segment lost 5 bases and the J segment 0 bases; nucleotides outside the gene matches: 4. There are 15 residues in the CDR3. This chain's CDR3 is CASSQTGSSNQPQHF. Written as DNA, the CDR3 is TGTGCCAGCAGCCAGACAGGGTCTAGCAATCAGCCCCAGCATTTT.

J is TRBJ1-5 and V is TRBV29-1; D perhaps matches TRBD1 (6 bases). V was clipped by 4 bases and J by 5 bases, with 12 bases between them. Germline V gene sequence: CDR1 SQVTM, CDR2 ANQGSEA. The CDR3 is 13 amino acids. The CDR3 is CSVARTEDQPQHF. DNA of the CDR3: TGCAGCGTTGCTAGGACAGAGGATCAGCCCCAGCATTTT.

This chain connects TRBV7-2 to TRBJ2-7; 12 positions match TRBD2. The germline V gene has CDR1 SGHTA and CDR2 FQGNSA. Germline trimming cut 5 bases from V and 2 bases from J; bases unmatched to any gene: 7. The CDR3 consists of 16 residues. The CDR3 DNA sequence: TGTGCCAGCAGCCCCAGCCGACTAGCGGGGGCCTACGAGCAGTACTTC. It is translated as CASSPSRLAGAYEQYF.

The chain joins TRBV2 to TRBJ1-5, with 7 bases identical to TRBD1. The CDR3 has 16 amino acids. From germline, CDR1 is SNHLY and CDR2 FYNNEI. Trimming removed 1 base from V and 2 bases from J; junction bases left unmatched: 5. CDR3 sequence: CASSEGQGGRNQPQHF. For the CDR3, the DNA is TGTGCCAGCAGTGAAGGACAGGGAGGACGCAATCAGCCCCAGCATTTT.

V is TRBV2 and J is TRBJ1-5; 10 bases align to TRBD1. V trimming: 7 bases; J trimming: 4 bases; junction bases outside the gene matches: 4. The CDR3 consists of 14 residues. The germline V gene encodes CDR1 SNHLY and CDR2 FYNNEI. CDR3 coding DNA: TGTGCCAGCAATCGACAGGGGGCGAATCAGCCCCAGCATTTT. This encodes CASNRQGANQPQHF.

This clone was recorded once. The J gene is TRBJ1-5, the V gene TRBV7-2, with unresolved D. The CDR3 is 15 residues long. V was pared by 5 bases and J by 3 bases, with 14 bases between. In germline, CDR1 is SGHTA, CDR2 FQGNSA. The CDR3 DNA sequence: TGTGCCAGCAGCCTTAAAAACAGCCTCAATCAGCCCCAGCATTTT. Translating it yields CASSLKNSLNQPQHF.

CDR3 loop: CASGDSHDYGYTF. CDR3 sequence (DNA): TGTGCCAGCGGGGACAGCCATGACTATGGCTACACCTTC. J is TRBJ1-2 and V is TRBV6-5; 7 bases agree with TRBD1. Germline CDR1 reads MNHEY; CDR2 reads SVGAGI. The CDR3 is 13 residues long. Trimming cost V 8 bases and J 3 bases; bases outside gene matches: 6.

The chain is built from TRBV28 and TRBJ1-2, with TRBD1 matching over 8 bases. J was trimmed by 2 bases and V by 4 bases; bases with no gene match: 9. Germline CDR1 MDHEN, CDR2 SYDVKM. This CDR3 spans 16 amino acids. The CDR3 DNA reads TGTGCCAGCAGTTCCACCGGGACAGGATCAAACTATGGCTACACCTTC. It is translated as CASSSTGTGSNYGYTF.

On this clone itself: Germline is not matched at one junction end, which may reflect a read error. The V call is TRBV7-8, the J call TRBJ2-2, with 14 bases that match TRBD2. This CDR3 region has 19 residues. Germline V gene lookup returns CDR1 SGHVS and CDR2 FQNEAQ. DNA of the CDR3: TGTGCCAGCAGCCCAGGGACTAGCGGGGGCCTCGGGAACGCCGGGGAGCTGTTTTTT. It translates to CASSPGTSGGLGNAGELFF.

DNA of the CDR3: TGCGCCAGCAGTGACAGGAAACACTATGGCTACACCTTC. Its protein product is CASSDRKHYGYTF. V and J are TRBV10-1 and TRBJ1-2; D unresolved. This CDR3 spans 13 amino acids. Trimming left V 3 bases short and J 3 bases short, with 8 bases between. Germline V CDR1 and CDR2: WNHNN, SYGVQD (reference sequence).

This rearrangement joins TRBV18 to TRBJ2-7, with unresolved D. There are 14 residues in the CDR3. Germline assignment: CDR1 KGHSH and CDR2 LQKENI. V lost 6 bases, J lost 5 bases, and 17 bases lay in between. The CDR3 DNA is TGTGCCAGCTCCCGTTCTAGTGGAACCGACGAGCAGTACTTC. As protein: CASSRSSGTDEQYF.

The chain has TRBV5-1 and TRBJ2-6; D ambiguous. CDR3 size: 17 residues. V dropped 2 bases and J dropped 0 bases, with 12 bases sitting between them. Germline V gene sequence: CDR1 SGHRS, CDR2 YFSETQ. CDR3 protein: CASSLDRLSSGANVLTF. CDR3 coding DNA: TGCGCCAGCAGCTTAGATCGACTGAGCTCTGGGGCCAACGTCCTGACTTTC.

The CDR3 region has the DNA TGTGCCTGGAGCAGGGGGGCAGCTTACGAGCAGTACTTC. It specifies CAWSRGAAYEQYF. This chain links TRBV30 with TRBJ2-7; the D gene is possibly TRBD1 (7 bases). The CDR3 spans 13 residues. Between the trimmed V and J ends, which lost 3 bases and 4 bases, there was a span of 13 bases. Germline-derived CDR1 and CDR2 are GTSNPN and SVGIG (reference sequence).

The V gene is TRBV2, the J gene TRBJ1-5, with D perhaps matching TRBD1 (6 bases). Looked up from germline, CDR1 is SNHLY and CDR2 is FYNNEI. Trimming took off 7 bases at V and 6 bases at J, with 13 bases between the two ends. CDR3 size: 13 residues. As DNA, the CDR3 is TGTGCCAGCACCAGGACAGTTCGTCAGCCCCAGCATTTT. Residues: CASTRTVRQPQHF.

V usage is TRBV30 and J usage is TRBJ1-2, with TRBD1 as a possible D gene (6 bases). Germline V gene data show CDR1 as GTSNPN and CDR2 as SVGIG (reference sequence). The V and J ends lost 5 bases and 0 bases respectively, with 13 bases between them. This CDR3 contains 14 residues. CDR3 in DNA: TGTGCCTGGTCAGGGGACCGAGCTAACTATGGCTACACCTTC. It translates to CAWSGDRANYGYTF.

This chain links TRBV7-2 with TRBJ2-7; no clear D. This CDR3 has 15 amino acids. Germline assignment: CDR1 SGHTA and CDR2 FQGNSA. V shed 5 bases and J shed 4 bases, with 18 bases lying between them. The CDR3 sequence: CASSPGAQSPYEQYF. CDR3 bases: TGTGCCAGCAGCCCTGGAGCACAATCCCCTTACGAGCAGTACTTC.

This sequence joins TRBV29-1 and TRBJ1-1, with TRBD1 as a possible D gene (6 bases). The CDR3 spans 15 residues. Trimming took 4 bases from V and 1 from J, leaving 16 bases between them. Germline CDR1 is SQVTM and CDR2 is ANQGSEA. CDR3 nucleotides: TGCAGCGTTGCACAGGGTTGGCTTGGGAACACTGAAGCTTTCTTT. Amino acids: CSVAQGWLGNTEAFF.